This passage covers 22 T cell receptor beta chains from one sample sequenced in a study of blood T cells in healthy people across ages. Next came a second PCR, run for roughly 7 to 12 cycles, which used a sample-barcoded 5' primer along with a J-beta primer mix. TCRdb re-analysed the 5' RACE reads in MiXCR, keeping a single row per CDR3 protein. Of roughly 860,000 distinct CDR3 sequences detected, less than 80% appear once; the ten largest clones hold roughly 25%. The sequenced sample consisted of blood. These receptors were collected from a man aged 25 to 40 in good health.

This rearrangement joins TRBV7-2 to TRBJ2-7; D uncertain. This CDR3 has 15 residues. Per germline, CDR1 SGHTA and CDR2 FQGNSA. V lost 5 bases to trimming and J lost 3 bases, with 17 bases between them. The CDR3 here is CASSPHHGPIYEQYF. CDR3 sequence (DNA): TGTGCCAGCAGCCCCCACCACGGGCCCATCTACGAGCAGTACTTC. Complete variable domain (other parts from reference TRBV7-2 and TRBJ2-7): GAGVSQSPSNKVTEKGKDVELRCDPISGHTALYWYRQSLGQGLEFLIYFQGNSAPDKSGLPSDRFSAERTGGSVSTLTIQRTQQEDSAVYLCASSPHHGPIYEQYFGPGTRLTVT.

V usage is TRBV4-2 and J usage is TRBJ1-1; D perhaps matches TRBD1 (6 bases). Germline V gives CDR1 LGHNA, CDR2 YNFKEQ. V dropped 1 base and J dropped 6 bases, with 18 bases sitting between them. The CDR3 length is 16 residues. CDR3 bases: TGTGCCAGCAGCCAAGCTGTTCTCCGTGAGGGGGCTGAAGCTTTCTTT. Protein product: CASSQAVLREGAEAFF.

This sequence joins TRBV6-5 and TRBJ2-5; D gene uncertain. The V and J ends lost 6 bases and 0 bases respectively, with 8 bases between them. This CDR3 contains 13 residues. Germline CDR1 reads MNHEY; CDR2 reads SVGAGI. The DNA of the CDR3 is TGTGCCAGCAGCAACATCGACCAAGAGACCCAGTACTTC. Residues: CASSNIDQETQYF.

This clonotype appeared a few times. This sequence joins TRBV7-2 and TRBJ2-5, with D perhaps assigned TRBD1 or TRBD2 (5 bases each). This CDR3 has 14 residues. The V end was cut by 2 bases, the J end by 4 bases, with 11 bases between. Germline values: CDR1 SGHTA, CDR2 FQGNSA. CDR3 DNA sequence: TGTGCCAGCAGCTTAAAACGTGGGGGAGAGACCCAGTACTTC. As protein: CASSLKRGGETQYF. Supplemented by reference TRBV7-2 and TRBJ2-5, the full variable domain reads GAGVSQSPSNKVTEKGKDVELRCDPISGHTALYWYRQSLGQGLEFLIYFQGNSAPDKSGLPSDRFSAERTGGSVSTLTIQRTQQEDSAVYLCASSLKRGGETQYFGPGTRLLVL.

The CDR3 reads CSVEMTGIYGYTF. The CDR3 region has the DNA TGCAGTGTGGAAATGACAGGGATCTATGGCTACACCTTC. The chain uses TRBV20-1 and TRBJ1-2, with TRBD1 identical over 7 bases. CDR3 size: 13 residues. With 7 bases clipped from V and 4 bases from J, the junction kept 9 bases outside the gene matches. Germline CDR1 is DFQATT and CDR2 is SNEGSKA (reference sequence).

A word on this clonotype: One junction end does not reproduce the germline sequence, and a read error may be involved. This rearrangement joins TRBV7-3 to TRBJ2-1; 8 bases align to TRBD2. Germline loops: CDR1 SGHTA, CDR2 FQGTGA. The CDR3 totals 14 residues. In nucleotides, the CDR3 is TGTGCCAGCAGCTTAGCGGGGGGCTACAATGAGCGGTTCTTC. Translating it yields CASSLAGGYNERFF.

This clonotype was counted only a few times. The chain carries TRBV20-1 and TRBJ2-6; 7 bases line up with TRBD1. Germline V gene data show CDR1 as DFQATT and CDR2 as SNEGSKA (reference sequence). V gave up 0 bases and J gave up 2 bases; unmatched junction bases: 10. The CDR3 is 18 amino acids. The chain's CDR3 is CSARDLEQGSPGANVLTF. The CDR3 DNA sequence: TGCAGTGCTAGAGATCTAGAACAGGGGAGCCCTGGGGCCAACGTCCTGACTTTC.

The rearrangement links TRBV20-1 to TRBJ2-4; 16 nucleotides agree with TRBD2. V lost 5 bases, J lost 13 bases, and 8 bases stayed unmatched. From germline, CDR1 is DFQATT and CDR2 SNEGSKA (reference sequence). CDR3 length: 14 amino acids. CDR3 bases: TGCAGTGCTCCGGGACTAGCGGGGGGGAATGAGCAGTACTTC. Its protein is CSAPGLAGGNEQYF.

This chain connects TRBV15 to TRBJ1-5, with TRBD1 as a possible D gene (6 bases). CDR1 LNHNV and CDR2 YYDKDF come from the germline V gene (reference sequence). The length of the CDR3 is 15 residues. V dropped 3 bases and J dropped 2 bases, with 11 bases sitting between them. CDR3 protein: CATSRDSSGNQPQHF. For the CDR3, the DNA is TGTGCCACCAGCAGGGACAGTTCCGGCAATCAGCCCCAGCATTTT.

This clonotype showed up just a few times. The gene calls are TRBV4-2 and TRBJ2-7; 12 nucleotides align to TRBD2. The CDR3 consists of 17 residues. After removal of 1 base from V and 4 bases from J, the junction contained 8 bases not matched to a gene. Looked up from germline, CDR1 is LGHNA and CDR2 is YNFKEQ. The CDR3 spells CASSQVGLAGVEYEQYF. DNA of the CDR3: TGTGCCAGCAGCCAAGTGGGACTAGCGGGCGTAGAGTACGAGCAGTACTTC.

This clonotype was detected once. The V and J genes are TRBV7-2 and TRBJ2-1; no clear D gene. The V end lost 4 bases, the J end lost 15 bases, and 22 bases lay between the germline ends. The CDR3 covers 14 residues. Germline V lookup: CDR1 SGHTA, CDR2 FQGNSA. CDR3 sequence: CASSSTLKGLKGFF. The DNA for the CDR3 is TGTGCCAGCAGCTCCACTCTGAAAGGGTTGAAGGGGTTCTTC.

V and J are TRBV2 and TRBJ1-6, with 10 nucleotides matching TRBD1. This CDR3 comprises 14 residues. J was trimmed by 14 bases and V by 7 bases; bases with no gene match: 11. Germline V CDR1 and CDR2: SNHLY, FYNNEI. In nucleotides, the CDR3 is TGTGCCAGCATCCTGAGGGACAGGGGCCTCACCCTCCACTTT. Translation gives CASILRDRGLTLHF.

The chain combines TRBV29-1 with TRBJ2-7; TRBD2 is a possible D gene (5 bases). The CDR3 extends over 13 amino acids. V lost 4 bases and J 2 bases, leaving 12 bases between the germline ends. The germline CDR1 and CDR2 sequences are SQVTM and ANQGSEA. The CDR3 coding sequence is TGCAGCGTTGTACCGGGGAGCGCCTACGAGCAGTACTTC. It codes for CSVVPGSAYEQYF.

The chain carries TRBV5-1 and TRBJ2-5, with D hard to call. Germline V CDR1 and CDR2: SGHRS, YFSETQ. The V gene lost 0 bases and the J gene lost 5 bases, with 5 bases spanning the gap. The CDR3 contains 12 residues. CDR3 bases: TGCGCCAGCAGCTTGGATTGGGAGACCCAGTACTTC. Its translation: CASSLDWETQYF.

This chain joins TRBV18 and TRBJ1-6; 8 nucleotides align to TRBD1. The ends lost 3 bases at V and 7 bases at J; junction bases unmatched: 5. CDR1 KGHSH and CDR2 LQKENI come from the germline V gene. This CDR3 region has 15 residues. This CDR3 reads CASSPQTGENSPLHF. The CDR3 nucleotides are TGTGCCAGCTCACCCCAGACAGGGGAAAATTCACCCCTCCACTTT.

The chain uses TRBV6-4 and TRBJ2-3; 11 bases align to TRBD2. The J segment lost 1 base and the V segment lost 6 bases, leaving 3 bases of the junction unmatched. Germline-derived CDR1 and CDR2 are MRHNA and SNTAGT. The CDR3 is 15 amino acids. The CDR3 region has the DNA TGTGCCAGCAGGGAGACTAGCGGGGGCACAGATACGCAGTATTTT. This encodes CASRETSGGTDTQYF.

The chain recombines TRBV4-1 with TRBJ2-7, with D hard to call. The CDR3 is made up of 14 amino acids. Germline loops: CDR1 MGHRA, CDR2 YSYEKL. V was shortened by 0 bases and J by 4 bases, with 10 bases between the two germline ends. CDR3 residues: CASSQEAGPYEQYF. The CDR3 region has the DNA TGCGCCAGCAGCCAAGAGGCAGGTCCTTACGAGCAGTACTTC.

This clonotype appeared a few times. This chain uses TRBV20-1 with TRBJ2-5; D might be TRBD1 or TRBD2, each matching 5 bases. The CDR3 covers 13 residues. Trimming took off 7 bases at V and 1 base at J, with 13 bases between the two ends. Germline CDR1 is DFQATT and CDR2 is SNEGSKA (reference sequence). The DNA for the CDR3 is TGCAGTGAGAGAGGGGCTGTCCAAGAGACCCAGTACTTC. This codes for CSERGAVQETQYF.

V gene TRBV7-9 combines with J gene TRBJ1-6; 10 nucleotides agree with TRBD1. The V segment lost 3 bases and the J segment 5 bases; nucleotides outside the gene matches: 1. The germline V gene encodes CDR1 SEHNR and CDR2 FQNEAQ (reference sequence). The CDR3 totals 15 residues. This chain's CDR3 is CASSLGTGDNSPLHF. The CDR3 DNA follows: TGTGCCAGCAGCTTGGGGACAGGGGATAATTCACCCCTCCACTTT.

This chain connects TRBV4-2 to TRBJ2-7; D remains unclear. The CDR3 loop spans 14 amino acids. The germline V gene has CDR1 LGHNA and CDR2 YNFKEQ. V dropped 1 base and J dropped 7 bases, with 14 bases sitting between them. CDR3: CASSQGPHLGEQYF. The CDR3 coding sequence is TGTGCCAGCAGCCAAGGCCCACACTTGGGGGAGCAGTACTTC.

The chain recombines TRBV7-2 with TRBJ1-6; D unclear. Deletions cut 1 base from V and 6 bases from J, with 7 bases between. CDR1 is SGHTA and CDR2 is FQGNSA in the germline V gene. This CDR3 region has 14 residues. The CDR3 loop reads CASSLGAVNSPLHF. The CDR3 coding sequence is TGTGCCAGCAGCTTAGGGGCCGTTAATTCACCCCTCCACTTT.

V usage is TRBV28 and J usage is TRBJ2-7, with 11 bases fitting TRBD2. Germline CDR1 and CDR2: MDHEN and SYDVKM. V trimming: 6 bases; J trimming: 4 bases; junction bases outside the gene matches: 5. The CDR3 has 14 amino acids. CDR3 sequence (DNA): TGTGCCAGCAGCATTAGCGGGGGGGAATACGAGCAGTACTTC. It codes for CASSISGGEYEQYF.